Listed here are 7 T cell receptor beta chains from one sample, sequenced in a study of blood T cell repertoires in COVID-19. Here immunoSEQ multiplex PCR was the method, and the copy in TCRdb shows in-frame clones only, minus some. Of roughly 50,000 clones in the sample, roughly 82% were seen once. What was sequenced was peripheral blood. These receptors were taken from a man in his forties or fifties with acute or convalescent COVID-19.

CDR3 in DNA: TGCAGCGGGCAAAACACCGGGGAGCTGTTTTTT. It yields the protein CSGQNTGELFF. The rearrangement links TRBV29-1 to TRBJ2-2, with D unclear. Between the trimmed V and J ends, which lost 7 bases and 2 bases, there was a span of 5 bases. The CDR3 extends over 11 amino acids. The germline V gene encodes CDR1 SQVTM and CDR2 ANQGSEA.

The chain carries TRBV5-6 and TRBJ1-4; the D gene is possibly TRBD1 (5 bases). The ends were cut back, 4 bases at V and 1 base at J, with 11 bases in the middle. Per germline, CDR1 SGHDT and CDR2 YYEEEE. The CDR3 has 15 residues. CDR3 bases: TGTGCCAGCAGCCCTAGGGGAGGAACTAATGAAAAACTGTTTTTT. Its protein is CASSPRGGTNEKLFF.

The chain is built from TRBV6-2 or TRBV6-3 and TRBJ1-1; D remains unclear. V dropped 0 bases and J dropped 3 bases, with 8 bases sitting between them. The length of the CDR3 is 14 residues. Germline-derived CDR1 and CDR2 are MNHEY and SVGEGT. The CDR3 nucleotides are TGTGCCAGCAGTTACTCGTGGAGCCACACTGAAGCTTTCTTT. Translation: CASSYSWSHTEAFF.

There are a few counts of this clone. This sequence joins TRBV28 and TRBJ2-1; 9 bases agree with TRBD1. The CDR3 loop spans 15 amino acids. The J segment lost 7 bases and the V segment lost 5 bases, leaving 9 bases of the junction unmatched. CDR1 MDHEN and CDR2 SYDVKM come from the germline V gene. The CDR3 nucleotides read TGTGCCAGCAGTGCATGGGACAGGGCGGTTAATGAGCAGTTCTTC. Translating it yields CASSAWDRAVNEQFF.

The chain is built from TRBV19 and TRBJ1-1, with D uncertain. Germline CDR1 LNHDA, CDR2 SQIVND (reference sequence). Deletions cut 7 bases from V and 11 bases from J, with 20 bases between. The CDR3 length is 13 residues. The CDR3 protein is CASTITGGNNAFF. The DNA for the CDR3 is TGTGCCAGTACTATTACGGGCGGGAATAACGCTTTCTTT.

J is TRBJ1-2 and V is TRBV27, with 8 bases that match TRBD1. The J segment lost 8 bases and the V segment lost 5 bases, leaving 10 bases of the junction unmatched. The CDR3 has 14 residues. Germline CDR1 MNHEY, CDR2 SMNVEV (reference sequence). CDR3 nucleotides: TGTGCCAGCAGTCCTTGGACAGGGAGAGGAGGCTACACCTTC. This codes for CASSPWTGRGGYTF.

The CDR3 loop reads CASSLFKTPGLPSRDEQFF. The CDR3 nucleotides read TGTGCCAGCAGCTTATTCAAGACCCCGGGACTCCCCAGTCGGGATGAGCAGTTCTTC. The V call is TRBV7-2, the J call TRBJ2-1, with D possibly being TRBD2 (6 bases). Trimming removed 2 bases from V and 8 bases from J, with 28 bases in between. From germline, CDR1 is SGHTA and CDR2 FQGNSA. This CDR3 contains 19 residues.